Below are 23 T cell receptor beta chains sequenced from a single sample in a study of CD8 T cells in ankylosing spondylitis. Each CDR3 protein gets one entry after TCRdb re-called the 5' RACE reads with MiXCR. The table records 150,000 or so distinct CDR3 sequences, 30% to 40% of them present only once. Sequencing used synovial fluid, either unsorted or a sorted T cell fraction (not recorded which). The origin of the receptors is a male donor with ankylosing spondylitis.

This clonotype showed up just once. J is TRBJ2-7 and V is TRBV4-3, with 8 nucleotides matching TRBD1. The germline CDR1 and CDR2 sequences are LGHNA and YSLEER. The CDR3 runs 14 residues. The V segment lost 1 base and the J segment 7 bases; nucleotides outside the gene matches: 6. This CDR3 is CASSQVRTGGEQYF. The CDR3 bases are TGCGCCAGCAGCCAAGTGAGAACAGGGGGTGAGCAGTACTTC.

This clonotype has only a few counts. This chain joins TRBV4-1 and TRBJ1-2; D not resolved. Germline V lookup: CDR1 MGHRA, CDR2 YSYEKL. Trimming shortened V by 1 base and J by 0 bases, and 18 bases separated the two germline ends. The CDR3 runs to 18 residues. The CDR3 sequence: CASSQGPNSRITNYGYTF. CDR3 coding DNA: TGCGCCAGCAGCCAAGGGCCTAACAGCCGAATTACTAACTATGGCTACACCTTC.

This clonotype was detected many times. The chain joins TRBV6-1 to TRBJ1-5; 7 nucleotides match TRBD1. V lost 11 bases, J lost 7 bases, and 8 bases stayed unmatched. In germline, CDR1 is MNHNS, CDR2 SASEGT. CDR3 length: 12 amino acids. CDR3 coding DNA: TGTGCCGCAAACAGGGGCGGACAGCCCCAGCATTTT. This encodes CAANRGGQPQHF.

The genes are TRBV10-3 and TRBJ2-7, with unresolved D. The V end was cut by 1 base, the J end by 1 base, with 14 bases between. The germline V gene encodes CDR1 ENHRY and CDR2 SYGVKD. The CDR3 is 16 amino acids. The CDR3 region has the DNA TGTGCCATCAGTGAGTGGCCTACCGCGGCGTCCTACGAGCAGTACTTC. The encoded protein is CAISEWPTAASYEQYF.

The V call is TRBV6-2 or TRBV6-3, the J call TRBJ1-1; D gene uncertain. This CDR3 region has 16 residues. Germline V lookup: CDR1 MNHEY, CDR2 SVGEGT. V lost 2 bases, J lost 1 base, and 14 bases lay in between. CDR3 loop: CASSYAVLPRNTEAFF. CDR3 DNA sequence: TGTGCCAGCAGTTACGCAGTACTACCCCGGAACACTGAAGCTTTCTTT.

This clonotype was found once. This rearrangement joins TRBV4-1 to TRBJ2-3; D might be TRBD1 or TRBD2, each matching 5 bases. CDR3 size: 16 residues. Germline CDR1 MGHRA, CDR2 YSYEKL. Trimming pared 1 base from V and 6 bases from J, leaving 17 bases between. The CDR3 region is CASSQVGPRLGDTQYF. CDR3 bases: TGCGCCAGCAGCCAAGTGGGACCCCGTTTGGGGGATACGCAGTATTTT.

The chain has TRBV28 and TRBJ1-5; maybe TRBD1 (6 bases). Germline V lookup: CDR1 MDHEN, CDR2 SYDVKM. The CDR3 spans 15 residues. Trimming took off 1 base at V and 10 bases at J, with 17 bases between the two ends. CDR3 sequence (DNA): TGTGCCAGCAGTTTATCTACAGGGTCCTCGAGACCCCAGCATTTT. Its protein is CASSLSTGSSRPQHF.

This clonotype was seen more than once but under ten times. The chain combines TRBV5-1 with TRBJ1-2, with 8 bases aligning to TRBD1. Germline CDR1 SGHRS, CDR2 YFSETQ. Losses at the gene ends were 4 bases for V and 3 bases for J; bases not matched to a gene: 5. The CDR3 loop spans 14 amino acids. CDR3 nucleotide sequence: TGCGCCAGCAGCCCGGCGACAGGGGACTATGGCTACACCTTC. Protein sequence: CASSPATGDYGYTF.

This clonotype was picked up many times. The chain joins TRBV4-3 to TRBJ2-5; 8 positions match TRBD1. V dropped 4 bases and J dropped 4; count of bases not matched to a gene: 8. Germline CDR1 and CDR2: LGHNA and YSLEER. This CDR3 is built from 15 residues. CDR3 sequence (DNA): TGCGCCAGCAGCCGAACAGCGGACAGGGCAGAGACCCAGTACTTC. This sequence encodes CASSRTADRAETQYF.

The genes are TRBV11-3 and TRBJ1-1; TRBD1 might be the D (6 bases). Per the germline V gene, CDR1 is SGHNT and CDR2 is YENEEA. CDR3 size: 14 residues. Trimming removed 6 bases at V and 6 bases at J, with 17 bases between. The DNA of the CDR3 is TGTGCCAGCAGAATGGGGGGGGCTTTCGCTGAAGCTTTCTTT. It codes for CASRMGGAFAEAFF.

The chain links TRBV10-3 to TRBJ1-1, with 10 bases matching TRBD1. The CDR3 consists of 16 residues. J gave up 1 base and V 6 bases, and 8 bases lay outside the gene matches. Germline CDR1 is ENHRY and CDR2 is SYGVKD. Here the CDR3 reads CAIRGGQGVTNTEAFF. The CDR3 nucleotides read TGTGCCATCAGGGGCGGACAGGGGGTAACGAACACTGAAGCTTTCTTT.

The rearrangement uses TRBV11-3 and TRBJ2-1, with 7 bases that match TRBD1. The CDR3 covers 15 residues. With V trimmed by 5 bases and J by 5 bases, 9 bases remained unmatched. Germline V gene data show CDR1 as SGHNT and CDR2 as YENEEA. CDR3 in amino acids: CASSLQGLVNNEQFF. The DNA for the CDR3 is TGTGCCAGCAGCCTACAGGGGTTGGTAAACAATGAGCAGTTCTTC.

The gene calls are TRBV10-3 and TRBJ2-7; the D gene is possibly TRBD1 (6 bases). The CDR3 is 15 amino acids. V dropped 8 bases and J dropped 2 bases, with 19 bases sitting between them. From germline, CDR1 is ENHRY and CDR2 SYGVKD. The CDR3 DNA reads TGTGCCATCGGCCTTATCCGGGACAAGGCCTACGAGCAGTACTTC. Translated, it gives CAIGLIRDKAYEQYF.

The CDR3 loop reads CASSQVGTSGTGISEQFF. In DNA, the CDR3 is TGTGCCAGCAGCCAAGTGGGGACTAGCGGGACGGGGATTTCTGAGCAGTTCTTC. The chain carries TRBV3-1 and TRBJ2-1; 13 bases fit TRBD2. Trimming at V came to 1 base and at J to 9 bases, leaving 12 bases not matched to a gene. This CDR3 has 18 amino acids. CDR1 and CDR2 from the germline V gene are LGHDT and YNNKEL (reference sequence).

This clonotype has at least ten counts. The chain uses TRBV30 and TRBJ2-5; unclear D gene. Germline V CDR1 and CDR2: GTSNPN, SVGIG (reference sequence). CDR3 length equals 11 residues. Between the trimmed V and J ends, which lost 1 base and 2 bases, there was a span of 2 bases. CDR3 DNA: TGTGCCTGGAGTGCACAAGAGACCCAGTACTTC. This codes for CAWSAQETQYF.

The chain has TRBV6-1 and TRBJ2-3; 7 nucleotides agree with TRBD2. From germline, CDR1 is MNHNS and CDR2 SASEGT. This CDR3 comprises 17 residues. V gave up 5 bases and J gave up 0 bases; unmatched junction bases: 11. CDR3 amino acids: CASSLPGSGVSTDTQYF. DNA for the CDR3: TGTGCCAGCAGTCTCCCAGGGAGCGGGGTTAGCACAGATACGCAGTATTTT.

This clonotype was seen only a few times. The V gene is TRBV20-1, the J gene TRBJ2-5; 7 bases map to TRBD2. V was pared by 7 bases and J by 5 bases, with 10 bases of the junction left unmatched. From germline, CDR1 is DFQATT and CDR2 SNEGSKA (reference sequence). There are 13 residues in the CDR3. CDR3 sequence reads: CSVAAGIWETQYF. DNA of the CDR3: TGCAGTGTTGCAGCGGGGATTTGGGAGACCCAGTACTTC.

This clonotype was seen a few times. The CDR3 spells CSARPPGTGRNEQFF. CDR3 coding DNA: TGCAGTGCTAGACCCCCCGGGACAGGGAGGAATGAGCAGTTCTTC. The chain carries TRBV20-1 and TRBJ2-1, with 9 bases that match TRBD1. Germline V gene data show CDR1 as DFQATT and CDR2 as SNEGSKA (reference sequence). CDR3 length: 15 amino acids. The ends lost 2 bases at V and 7 bases at J; junction bases unmatched: 9.

The DNA of the CDR3 is TGTGCCAGCAGTTATCCGGGAGAAAAACTGTTTTTT. Protein: CASSYPGEKLFF. The V call is TRBV6-6, the J call TRBJ1-4; D not resolved. The V end was cut by 3 bases, the J end by 8 bases, with 7 bases between. Germline V CDR1 and CDR2: MNHNY, SVGAGI (reference sequence). This CDR3 is 12 amino acids long.

The chain combines TRBV29-1 with TRBJ2-7; TRBD2 matches 14 bases. From germline, CDR1 is SQVTM and CDR2 ANQGSEA. J lost 0 bases, V lost 5 bases, and 6 bases had no gene match. The CDR3 totals 16 residues. The DNA for the CDR3 is TGCAGCGTTCAGGGACTAGCGGGGGCCCTCTCCTACGAGCAGTACTTC. Residues: CSVQGLAGALSYEQYF.

V and J are TRBV9 and TRBJ2-7; D possibly matches TRBD1 or TRBD2 (6 bases each). Per the germline V gene, CDR1 is SGDLS and CDR2 is YYNGEE. The CDR3 is 12 amino acids. V was shortened by 4 bases and J by 5 bases, with 10 bases between the two germline ends. For the CDR3, the DNA is TGTGCCAGCAGCCGGAGGGGGGACGAGCAGTACTTC. It encodes CASSRRGDEQYF.

The V and J genes are TRBV20-1 and TRBJ2-7, with 13 bases that match TRBD2. V lost 3 bases and J lost 4; bases outside the gene matches: 3. Per germline, CDR1 DFQATT and CDR2 SNEGSKA (reference sequence). The CDR3 has 14 residues. The CDR3 nucleotides are TGCAGTGCTAGGTGGACTAGCGGGAGTTACGAGCAGTACTTC. Its translation: CSARWTSGSYEQYF.

The rearrangement joins TRBV14 to TRBJ2-1; 8 bases map to TRBD1. The ends lost 8 bases at V and 2 bases at J; junction bases unmatched: 8. The CDR3 runs to 15 residues. Germline assignment: CDR1 SGHDN and CDR2 FVKESK. The CDR3 DNA sequence: TGTGCCAGCGCCAAAGGGACAGGACCCTACAATGAGCAGTTCTTC. Protein sequence: CASAKGTGPYNEQFF.